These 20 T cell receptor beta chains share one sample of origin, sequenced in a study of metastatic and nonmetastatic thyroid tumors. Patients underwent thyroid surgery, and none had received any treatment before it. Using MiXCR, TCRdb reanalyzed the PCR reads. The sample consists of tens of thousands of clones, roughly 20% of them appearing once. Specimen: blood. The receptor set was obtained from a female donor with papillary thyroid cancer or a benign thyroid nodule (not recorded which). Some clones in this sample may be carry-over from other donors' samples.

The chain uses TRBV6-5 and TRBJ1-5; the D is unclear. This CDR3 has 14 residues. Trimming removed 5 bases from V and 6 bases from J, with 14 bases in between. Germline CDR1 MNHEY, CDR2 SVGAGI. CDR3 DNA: TGTGCCAGCAGTCACCTAGGGTTCCGTCAGCCCCAGCATTTT. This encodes CASSHLGFRQPQHF.

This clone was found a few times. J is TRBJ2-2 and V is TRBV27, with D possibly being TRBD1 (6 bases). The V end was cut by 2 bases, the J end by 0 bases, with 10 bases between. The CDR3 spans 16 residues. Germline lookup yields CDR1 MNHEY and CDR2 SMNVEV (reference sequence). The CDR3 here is CASSLPGASNTGELFF. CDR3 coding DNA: TGTGCCAGCAGTTTACCAGGGGCCTCGAACACCGGGGAGCTGTTTTTT.

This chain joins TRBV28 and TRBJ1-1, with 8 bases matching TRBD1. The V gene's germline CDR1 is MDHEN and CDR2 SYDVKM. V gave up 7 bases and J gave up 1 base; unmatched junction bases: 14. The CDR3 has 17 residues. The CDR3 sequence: CASTSEGTGGGNTEAFF. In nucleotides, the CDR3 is TGTGCCAGCACGTCTGAAGGGACAGGAGGGGGGAACACTGAAGCTTTCTTT.

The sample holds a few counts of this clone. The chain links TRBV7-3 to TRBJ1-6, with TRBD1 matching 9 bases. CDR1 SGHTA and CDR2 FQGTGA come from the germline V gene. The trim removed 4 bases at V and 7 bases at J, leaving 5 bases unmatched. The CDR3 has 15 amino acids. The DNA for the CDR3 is TGTGCCAGCAGCTCAGGGACAGGGCAAAATTCACCCCTCCACTTT. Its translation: CASSSGTGQNSPLHF.

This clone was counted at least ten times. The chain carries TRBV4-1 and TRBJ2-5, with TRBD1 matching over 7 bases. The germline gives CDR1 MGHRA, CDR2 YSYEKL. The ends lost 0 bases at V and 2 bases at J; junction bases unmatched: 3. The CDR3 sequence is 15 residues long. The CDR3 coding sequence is TGCGCCAGCAGCCAAGATTGGGGACAGCAAGAGACCCAGTACTTC. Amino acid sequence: CASSQDWGQQETQYF.

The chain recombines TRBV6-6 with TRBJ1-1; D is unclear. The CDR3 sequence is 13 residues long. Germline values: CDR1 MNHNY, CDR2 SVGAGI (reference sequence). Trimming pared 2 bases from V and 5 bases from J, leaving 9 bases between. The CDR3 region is CASSYAGGTEAFF. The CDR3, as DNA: TGTGCCAGCAGTTACGCGGGAGGGACTGAAGCTTTCTTT.

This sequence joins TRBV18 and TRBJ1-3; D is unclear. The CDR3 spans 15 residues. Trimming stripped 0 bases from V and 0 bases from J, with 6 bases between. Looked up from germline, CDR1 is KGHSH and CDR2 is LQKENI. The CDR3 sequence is CASSPPDLSGNTIYF. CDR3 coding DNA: TGTGCCAGCTCACCACCGGATCTCTCTGGAAACACCATATATTTT.

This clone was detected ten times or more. CDR3 in amino acids: CASSPIGGPYEQYF. CDR3 sequence (DNA): TGTGCCAGCTCACCAATAGGCGGCCCCTACGAGCAGTACTTC. This sequence joins TRBV18 and TRBJ2-7; D is unclear. The germline V and J ends were trimmed by 2 bases and 2 bases, with 10 bases remaining between them. This CDR3 has 14 amino acids. Germline V gene lookup returns CDR1 KGHSH and CDR2 LQKENI.

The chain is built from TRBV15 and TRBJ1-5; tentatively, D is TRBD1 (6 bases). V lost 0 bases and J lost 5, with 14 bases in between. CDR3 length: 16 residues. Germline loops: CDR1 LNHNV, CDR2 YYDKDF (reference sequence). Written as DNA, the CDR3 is TGTGCCACCAGCAGAGATGGGGCGGGGGCGGATCAGCCCCAGCATTTT. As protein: CATSRDGAGADQPQHF. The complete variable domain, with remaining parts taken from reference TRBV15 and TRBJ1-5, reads DAMVIQNPRYQVTQFGKPVTLSCSQTLNHNVMYWYQQKSSQAPKLLFHYYDKDFNNEADTPDNFQSRRPNTSFCFLDIRSPGLGDTAMYLCATSRDGAGADQPQHFGDGTRLSIL.

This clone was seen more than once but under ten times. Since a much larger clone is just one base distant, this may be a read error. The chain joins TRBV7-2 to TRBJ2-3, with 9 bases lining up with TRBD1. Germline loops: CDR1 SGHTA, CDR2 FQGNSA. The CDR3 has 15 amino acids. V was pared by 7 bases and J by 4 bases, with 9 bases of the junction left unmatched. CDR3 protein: CASISGTGGPDTQYF. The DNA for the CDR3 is TGTGCCAGCATCTCCGGTACAGGGGGCCCAGATACGCAGTATTTT.

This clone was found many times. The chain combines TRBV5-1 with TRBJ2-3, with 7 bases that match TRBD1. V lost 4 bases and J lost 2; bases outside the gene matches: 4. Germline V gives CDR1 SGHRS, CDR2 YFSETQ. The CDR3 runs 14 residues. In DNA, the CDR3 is TGCGCCAGCAGCCAGGGGGAAATCACAGATACGCAGTATTTT. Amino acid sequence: CASSQGEITDTQYF.

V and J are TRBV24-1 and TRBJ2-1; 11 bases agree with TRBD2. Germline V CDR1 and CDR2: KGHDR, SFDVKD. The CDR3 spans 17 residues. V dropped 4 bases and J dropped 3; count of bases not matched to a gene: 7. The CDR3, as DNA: TGTGCCACCAGTGACCCACCGGGACTAGCGGACTACAATGAGCAGTTCTTC. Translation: CATSDPPGLADYNEQFF.

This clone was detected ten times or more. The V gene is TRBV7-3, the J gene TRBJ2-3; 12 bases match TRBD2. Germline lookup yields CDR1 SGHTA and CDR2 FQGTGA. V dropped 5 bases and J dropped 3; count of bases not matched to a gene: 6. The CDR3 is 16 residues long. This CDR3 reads CASSTLAGGSTDTQYF. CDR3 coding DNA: TGTGCCAGCAGCACACTAGCGGGAGGCTCAACAGATACGCAGTATTTT.

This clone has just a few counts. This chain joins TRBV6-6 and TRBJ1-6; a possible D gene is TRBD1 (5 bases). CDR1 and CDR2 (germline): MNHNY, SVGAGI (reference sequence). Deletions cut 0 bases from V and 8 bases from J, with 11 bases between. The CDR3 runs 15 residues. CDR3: CASSYSADNYSPLHF. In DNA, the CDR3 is TGTGCCAGCAGTTACTCAGCGGACAACTATTCACCCCTCCACTTT.

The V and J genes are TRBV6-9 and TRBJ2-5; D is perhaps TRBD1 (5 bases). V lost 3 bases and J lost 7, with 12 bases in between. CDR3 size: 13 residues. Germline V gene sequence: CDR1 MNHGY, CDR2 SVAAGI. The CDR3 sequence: CASSYKDTATQYF. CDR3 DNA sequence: TGTGCCAGCAGTTACAAGGACACCGCGACCCAGTACTTC.

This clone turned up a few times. The CDR3 nucleotides read TGTGCCAGCAGTTTAAATTCGGTCGGGGGTGAGCAGTTCTTC. Its translation: CASSLNSVGGEQFF. V is TRBV27 and J is TRBJ2-1; tentative D call: TRBD2 (6 bases). The germline V gene encodes CDR1 MNHEY and CDR2 SMNVEV (reference sequence). Trimming took 2 bases from V and 9 from J, leaving 14 bases between them. CDR3 length: 14 amino acids.

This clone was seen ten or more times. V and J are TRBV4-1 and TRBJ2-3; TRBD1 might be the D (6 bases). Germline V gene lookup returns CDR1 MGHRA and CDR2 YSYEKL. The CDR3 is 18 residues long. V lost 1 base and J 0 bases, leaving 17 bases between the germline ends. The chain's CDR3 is CASSQGRLGQSSTDTQYF. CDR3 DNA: TGCGCCAGCAGCCAAGGTCGCCTCGGACAGTCTAGCACAGATACGCAGTATTTT.

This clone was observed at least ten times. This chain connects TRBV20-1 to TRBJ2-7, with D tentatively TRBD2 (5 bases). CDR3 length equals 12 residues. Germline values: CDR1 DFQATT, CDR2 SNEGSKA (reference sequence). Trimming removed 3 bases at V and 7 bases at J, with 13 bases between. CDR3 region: CSASPLVAEQYF. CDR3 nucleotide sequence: TGCAGTGCTAGCCCGTTGGTAGCGGAGCAGTACTTC.

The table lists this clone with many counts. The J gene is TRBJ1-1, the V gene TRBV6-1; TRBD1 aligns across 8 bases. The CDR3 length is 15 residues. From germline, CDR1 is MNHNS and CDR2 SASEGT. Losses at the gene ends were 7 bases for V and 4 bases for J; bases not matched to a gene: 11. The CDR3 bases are TGTGCCAGCACCAACCCCAGGGGGCTTCGCACTGAAGCTTTCTTT. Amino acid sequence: CASTNPRGLRTEAFF.

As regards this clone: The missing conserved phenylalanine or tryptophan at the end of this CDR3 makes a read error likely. DNA of the CDR3: TGTGCCAGCAGCTTAGCGCTGCCTAGCTCCGGCGATCAGTACTTA. It translates to CASSLALPSSGDQYL. The chain has TRBV7-2 and TRBJ2-7; D possibly corresponds to TRBD2 (5 bases). V shed 0 bases and J shed 10 bases, with 19 bases lying between them. This CDR3 has 15 residues. Germline CDR1 SGHTA, CDR2 FQGNSA.